These 4 T cell receptor beta chains came from one sample sequenced in a study of CD8 T cells in ankylosing spondylitis. TCRdb ran MiXCR on the 5' RACE reads and lists one entry per CDR3 protein. The table records fewer than 750,000 distinct CDR3 sequences, roughly 19% of them present only once. Overall study findings and caveats: Characteristic, it appeared, of ankylosing spondylitis blood was a TCR beta motif of seven or eight highly homologous variants.

These TCRs' antigens remain unknown. Sequences were obtained from blood, either unsorted or a sorted T cell fraction (not recorded which). Receptors originate from a male donor with ankylosing spondylitis.

This clonotype has only a few counts. The chain couples TRBV12-3 or TRBV12-4 to TRBJ1-6; the match to TRBD1 covers 10 bases. V shed 4 bases and J 8 bases; nucleotides not matched to a gene: 5. The CDR3 totals 15 residues. The CDR3 here is CASSSLDRGDSPLHF. Here the CDR3 DNA reads TGTGCCAGCAGTTCCCTGGACAGGGGGGATTCACCCCTCCACTTT.

This clonotype was recorded a few times. The V call is TRBV10-3, the J call TRBJ2-3; D may be TRBD2 (6 bases). Germline-derived CDR1 and CDR2 are ENHRY and SYGVKD. Trimming cost V 10 bases and J 2 bases, with 10 bases left between them. There are 12 residues in the CDR3. The CDR3 loop is CASRDSTDTQYF. The CDR3 region has the DNA TGTGCCAGCCGGGACTCCACAGATACGCAGTATTTT.

The CDR3 DNA sequence: TGTGCCAGCAGCCAATTGAGGGATACGCAGTATTTT. It is translated as CASSQLRDTQYF. This chain links TRBV3-1 with TRBJ2-3; D call uncertain. Trimming took off 2 bases at V and 6 bases at J, with 6 bases between the two ends. Germline lookup yields CDR1 LGHDT and CDR2 YNNKEL (reference sequence). The CDR3 totals 12 residues.

This clonotype appeared a few times. The chain employs TRBV20-1 and TRBJ2-1, with 8 nucleotides matching TRBD1. Germline V gene lookup returns CDR1 DFQATT and CDR2 SNEGSKA (reference sequence). This CDR3 spans 13 amino acids. The CDR3 DNA reads as TGCAGCCAACCGGACAGGGTTGGGAATGAGCAGTTCTTC. The encoded protein is CSQPDRVGNEQFF.